This TCR beta chain was sequenced during a study of T cells in tuberculosis (dated by TCRdb to the late 2010s). A note on the overall study: In the study, CD1B tetramers and high-throughput TCR immunosequencing were combined to characterize T cells specific for the mycobacterial lipid antigen glucose monomycolate (GMM). PBMC from patients with active tuberculosis were archived either before the start of standard anti-tuberculosis treatment or within 7 days of starting that treatment. With approximately ten people per group, a South African clinical cohort compared IGRA-negative adolescents, IGRA-positive adolescents with latent tuberculosis, and adults with active tuberculosis. The study at large found these results: The smaller NN-distances were partly driven by shorter CDR3-alpha lengths in active tuberculosis patients, and the difference for TCR-beta did not reach statistical significance. With the diverse GMM-specific repertoire as input, a classifier achieved more than 85% accuracy (AUROC about 0.93), whereas GEM motif frequencies as input gave 70% accuracy. Clinical samples were selected based on the availability of cryopreserved specimens, with adults included as active tuberculosis cases and adolescents included as controls. Compared with IGRA-negative controls, TCR-alpha repertoires from active tuberculosis had smaller mean NN-distances to GMM-specific TCRs, which suggests that these TCRs underwent clonal expansion.

Counted from cysteine to phenylalanine, this CDR3 has 13 amino acids. CDR3 DNA only is kept here, 39 bases in frame from base 1. Reading the germline V gene gives CDR1 SGHRS and CDR2 YFSETQ. Here V drops 4 bases and J drops 8 bases, and the junction holds 6 bases not matched to any gene. TCR libraries were generated with the immunoSEQ multiplex PCR assay, using TCR-beta and/or TCR-alpha/delta assays for each sample. The amplified TCR libraries were sequenced on the Illumina high-throughput platform. In the paper's pipeline: Clustering and dimensionality reduction were performed using pairwise TCRdist distances among GMM-specific receptors from ex vivo sorted or in vitro expanded T cells. Each clinical repertoire received a mean NN-distance score, defined as the average TCRdist to the nearest 10% of tetramer-positive reference sequences. GEM TCR motif frequency was calculated as the fraction of unique TCRs that matched known GEM sequences by V/J usage and CDR3 length. Linear discriminant analysis with leave-one-out cross-validation, implemented in scikit-learn, was used to classify active tuberculosis. In its TCRdb copy, this immuneACCESS table keeps in-frame sequences only and misses some clones. Where compared with another copy, unresolved V genes explain less than half of these, and the others have no known cause. V and J calls and clone size are those listed in that table; D and trimming were worked out from the DNA. This sample holds under 45,000 clones; approximately 89% were observed only once. The biggest ten clones account for approximately 2.4% of the sample.

As regards this clone: Its antigen specificity is not known. Base qualities are not recorded, but no much larger clone differs from it by a single base.

The time point label of this sample denotes: new active TB diagnosis, blood taken before or within 7 days of starting treatment. The patients with active tuberculosis were newly diagnosed, HIV-seronegative South African adults aged 18 years or older. Confirmation of active tuberculosis came from positive sputum smear microscopy and/or a positive M. tuberculosis culture. Immunosequencing was performed on unsorted cryopreserved PBMC, with about 100,000 T cells per clinical donor covered on average. The V and J genes are TRBV5-1 and TRBJ1-3, and TRBD1 aligns with 7 junction nucleotides. This TCR was recovered from an adult with tuberculosis. The source material was PBMCs, sampled at tuberculosis diagnosis. The CDR3 amino acid sequence is: CASSRTGLDTIYF. The sequence in DNA is TGCGCCAGCAGCAGGACAGGTTTAGACACCATATATTTT.